The clone carrying this TCR beta chain was detected a few times. Its antigen is currently unknown. Only in-frame clones appear in the TCRdb table, and some are missing; sequencing was by immunoSEQ multiplex PCR. The sample contains about 27,000 clones, 88% of which appear only once. This sample is part of a study of OX40 agonist ivuxolimab in advanced cancers. Points from the study as a whole: Partial responders at 0.1-3.0 mg/kg showed near-lowest clonal expansion.

Trimming took off 1 base at V and 5 bases at J, with 8 bases between the two ends. Germline CDR1 SEHNR, CDR2 FQNEAQ (reference sequence). This CDR3 has 13 amino acids. This TCR came from an adult with an advanced solid tumor such as melanoma, head and neck, liver or kidney cancer. The chain employs TRBV7-9 and TRBJ1-2; no definite D call. The specimen comprised CD4+ or CD8+ T cells sorted from blood, sampled in a trial of the OX40 agonist ivuxolimab. CDR3 region: CASSLDSVYGYTF. The CDR3 DNA sequence: TGTGCCAGCAGCTTAGACAGTGTTTATGGCTACACCTTC.